This T cell receptor beta chain came from a study of blood T cell repertoires in COVID-19. Study at large: There were acute and convalescent COVID-19 samples, and they came from the United States, Italy and Spain.

This clone appeared a single time. Original processing methods: By means of reference gene primer amplification, nucleated cell counts were estimated. Sequenced by immunoSEQ multiplex PCR; TCRdb stores in-frame clones only, minus some. V and J calls and clone size follow that table, whereas D and trimming were derived from the DNA. The sample includes 40,000 to 55,000 clones, 88% of them seen just once. Sequencing input: peripheral blood. The clonotype was recovered from a man in his fifties or sixties with active COVID-19.

CDR3 amino acids: CASSSDRGRVKLFF. In nucleotides, the CDR3 is TGTGCCAGCAGCTCGGACAGGGGGAGGGTAAAACTGTTTTTT. The rearrangement links TRBV7-8 to TRBJ1-4; 10 bases are a match to TRBD1. V shed 4 bases and J 10 bases; nucleotides not matched to a gene: 6. The CDR3 runs 14 residues. Germline V lookup: CDR1 SGHVS, CDR2 FQNEAQ. Complete variable domain (other parts from reference TRBV7-8 and TRBJ1-4): GAGVSQSPRYKVAKRGQDVALRCDPISGHVSLFWYQQALGQGPEFLTYFQNEAQLDKSGLPSDRFFAERPEGSVSTLKIQRTQQEDSAVYLCASSSDRGRVKLFFGSGTQLSVL.